The sequence of this TCR beta chain was determined in a study of T cells in localized non-small cell lung cancer. Findings and caveats of the study: Uninvolved nearby lung showed the greatest T cell clonality, exceeding that found in tumor.

Germline lookup yields CDR1 MNHNS and CDR2 SASEGT. The CDR3 contains 15 residues. V lost 4 bases to trimming and J lost 4 bases; unmatched junction nucleotides: 4. Measured with immunoSEQ multiplex PCR; TCRdb has only the in-frame clones, and not every one. The data contain approximately 83,000 clones, around 90% of them seen just once; the ten biggest clones take up 4.1%. A note on this clone: Its specificity is not known.

The sample consisted of PBMCs, taken before any cancer treatment. This TCR derives from a woman aged 35-70 years with stage II squamous cell lung carcinoma. This chain links TRBV6-1 with TRBJ2-1, with 10 bases fitting TRBD2. CDR3 coding DNA: TGTGCCAGCAGTGTTCTAGCGGGAGAGTACAATGAGCAGTTCTTC. It encodes CASSVLAGEYNEQFF.